The clone carrying this TCR beta chain was counted only a few times. This record belongs to a study of shared clonotypes between healthy human individuals. The CDR3 is 14 residues long. Germline-derived CDR1 and CDR2 are MRHNA and SNTAGT. V was trimmed by 5 bases and J by 0 bases, leaving 7 bases between them. Generated by immunoSEQ multiplex PCR, the TCRdb table keeps only in-frame clones and is missing some. The sample lists 110,000 or so clones, 55% to 70% occurring once. The sequence was obtained from a woman aged 30 to 39 in good health. Material for sequencing was memory CD8+ T cells sorted from blood. Subset given: CD45RO+ cells pooled with CCR7-negative TemRA cells. This chain uses TRBV6-4 with TRBJ1-4; D is perhaps TRBD1 (5 bases). For the CDR3, the DNA is TGTGCCAGCAGTATGACAGCAACTAATGAAAAACTGTTTTTT. Translated, it gives CASSMTATNEKLFF.